This entry features one T cell receptor beta chain sequence. Its specific antigen is unknown. No base quality values were provided; no much bigger clone lies one nucleotide off. This sample is drawn from a study of control samples from healthy donors and cancer patients (TCRdb year 2020). Receptors were amplified or captured by the immunoSEQ multiplex PCR assay. TCRdb took this table from immuneACCESS and kept in-frame rearrangements with V and J called. Such tables lack part of the clones; where checked against another copy, unresolved V genes explain under half of the gap, and the rest is unexplained. The sample table lists about 140,000 clones, 90% to 95% of them with a count of one. About an eighth of the sample belongs to the ten largest clones. Unmatched junction bases come to 6, with V trimmed by 2 bases and J by 4 bases. The CDR3, from cysteine to phenylalanine, totals 18 residues. Just the 54-base CDR3 DNA is kept, in frame starting at base 1. The germline V gene (reference sequence) specifies LGHDT as CDR1 and YNNKEL as CDR2.

Recombination joined TRBV3-1 (or the pseudogene TRBV3-2) with TRBJ2-2; the junction holds 14 bases that match TRBD2. The sequencing input was blood. The sequence was collected from a man aged 40-49 years in good health. The CDR3 region reads CASSQFMGLAGVTGELFF. Here is the DNA: TGTGCCAGCAGCCAATTTATGGGACTAGCGGGAGTCACCGGGGAGCTGTTTTTT.